The text below deals with one TCR beta chain. In the original workflow: Researchers report that nucleated cell counts were estimated from reference gene primer amplification. Repertoires were generated with immunoSEQ multiplex PCR, while TCRdb's copy carries only in-frame clones and drops some. The DNA was the basis for D and trimming; V, J and clone size are from that table. The table has some 110,000 clones, around 80% seen once. These data come from a study of blood T cell repertoires in COVID-19. Study-wide context: The cDNA or gDNA used as material had been derived from T cells, B-cell-depleted T cells, or PBMCs.

The source of this sequence is a woman in her seventies with acute or convalescent COVID-19. Sample: peripheral blood.

This CDR3 reads CASSLDRQSAPQHF. DNA of the CDR3: TGTGCCAGCAGCCTGGACAGGCAATCGGCCCCCCAGCATTTT. The chain has TRBV7-9 and TRBJ1-5, with TRBD1 identical over 7 bases. This CDR3 has 14 amino acids. CDR1 is SEHNR and CDR2 is FQNEAQ in the germline V gene (reference sequence). Trimming took 5 bases from V and 10 from J; bases not matched to a gene: 11.